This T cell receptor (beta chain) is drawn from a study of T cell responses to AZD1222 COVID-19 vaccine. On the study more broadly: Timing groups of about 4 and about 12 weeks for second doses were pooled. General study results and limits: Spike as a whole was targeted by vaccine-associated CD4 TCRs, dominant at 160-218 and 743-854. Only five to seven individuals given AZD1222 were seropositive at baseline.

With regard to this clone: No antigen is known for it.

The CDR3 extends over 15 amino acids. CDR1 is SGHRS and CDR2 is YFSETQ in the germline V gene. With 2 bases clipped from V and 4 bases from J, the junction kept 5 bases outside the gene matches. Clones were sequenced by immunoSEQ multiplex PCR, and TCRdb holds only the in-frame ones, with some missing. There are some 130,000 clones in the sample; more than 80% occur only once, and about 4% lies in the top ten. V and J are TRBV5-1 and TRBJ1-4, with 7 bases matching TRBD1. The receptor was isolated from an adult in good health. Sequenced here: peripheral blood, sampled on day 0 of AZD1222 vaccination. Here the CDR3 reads CASSLGQVLNEKLFF. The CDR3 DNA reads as TGCGCCAGCAGCTTAGGACAGGTTCTTAATGAAAAACTGTTTTTT.